This T cell receptor beta chain originates from a study of shared clonotypes between healthy human individuals. The data were produced by immunoSEQ multiplex PCR, yet TCRdb's version contains in-frame clones alone and is incomplete. The table lists hundreds of thousands of clones, roughly 79% of them singletons. CDR1 is MRHNA and CDR2 is SNTAGT in the germline V gene. The J segment lost 1 base and the V segment lost 0 bases, leaving 15 bases of the junction unmatched. CDR3 size: 20 residues. The specimen sequenced was PBMCs. V is TRBV6-4 and J is TRBJ1-5; 7 positions match TRBD1. The origin of this receptor is a woman between 35 and 50 years old in good health. Some clones in this sample may be carry-over from other donors' samples. Here the CDR3 reads CASSDSIRTGELHSNQPQHF. CDR3 in DNA: TGTGCCAGCAGTGACTCGATTCGGACAGGAGAACTTCACAGCAATCAGCCCCAGCATTTT.